This T cell receptor (beta chain) was profiled in a study of shared clonotypes between healthy human individuals. At the level of the study: Plates per donor: three CD4 naive, three CD4 memory, two CD8 naive, one CD8 memory.

Deep-level assay runs were performed. Generated by immunoSEQ multiplex PCR, the TCRdb table keeps only in-frame clones and is missing some. The table includes more than 1.2 million clones, approximately 98.5% detected once. J was trimmed by 7 bases and V by 1 base; bases with no gene match: 7. Germline V gene lookup returns CDR1 MGHDK and CDR2 SYGVNS. This CDR3 region has 14 residues. The sequenced sample consisted of naive CD4+ T cells sorted from blood. Described subset: CD45RA+ positively selected. V usage is TRBV25-1 and J usage is TRBJ2-7; 7 bases are shared with TRBD2. The source is a young man in good health. The CDR3 reads CASSESSGKGEQYF. Written as DNA, the CDR3 is TGTGCCAGCAGTGAATCCAGCGGGAAAGGGGAGCAGTACTTC.